Listed below are T cell receptor beta chains from one sample, sequenced in a study of cytomegalovirus exposure and HLA in healthy donors. Generated by immunoSEQ multiplex PCR, the TCRdb table keeps only in-frame clones and is missing some. This sample carries 130,000 or so clones, roughly 74% of them seen once, and the ten largest clones take about 3%. The sequencing input was PBMCs. All receptors come from a man aged 35 to 55 in good health and CMV-seronegative. Each CDR3 is given with its conserved first and last residue. The order of the fields is J gene, clone size, V gene, D gene, CDR3 DNA, CDR3 protein. D genes are given only for firm matches. Size tells how often a clone was seen (once, few, many) or the class of an expanded clone, and some rows leave it out.

j_gene: TRBJ1-5
abundance: -
v_gene: TRBV11-1
d_gene: -
CDR3nt: TGTGCCAGCAGCTTGGACAACAATCAGCCCCAGCATTTT
CDR3aa: CASSLDNNQPQHF

j_gene: TRBJ2-7
abundance: -
v_gene: TRBV5-1
d_gene: TRBD1
CDR3nt: TGCGCCAGCAGCTTGTCCTCCCATTCTACAGGGGGGAAGCAGTACTTC
CDR3aa: CASSLSSHSTGGKQYF

j_gene: TRBJ2-3
abundance: -
v_gene: TRBV7-9
d_gene: TRBD2
CDR3nt: TGTGCCAGCAGCCCCGGGACTAGCGGGGGGGCCTCGGGCACAGATACGCAGTATTTT
CDR3aa: CASSPGTSGGASGTDTQYF

j_gene: TRBJ2-3
abundance: -
v_gene: TRBV11-2
d_gene: -
CDR3nt: TGTGCCAGCAGCTTAGGTGTGTTACTAGCCTTAACTAGCACAGATACGCAGTATTTT
CDR3aa: CASSLGVLLALTSTDTQYF

j_gene: TRBJ1-3
abundance: few
v_gene: TRBV4-1
d_gene: -
CDR3nt: TGCGCCAGCCGAAACGGGGTACTCGACACCATATATTTT
CDR3aa: CASRNGVLDTIYF

j_gene: TRBJ1-5
abundance: -
v_gene: TRBV19
d_gene: -
CDR3nt: TGTGCCAGTAGTGCGCGTACAGGGAATAGCAATCAGCCCCAGCATTTT
CDR3aa: CASSARTGNSNQPQHF

j_gene: TRBJ2-3
abundance: -
v_gene: TRBV7-9
d_gene: -
CDR3nt: TGTGCCAGCAGCCTGGGACACCTGAGCACAGATACGCAGTATTTT
CDR3aa: CASSLGHLSTDTQYF

j_gene: TRBJ1-3
abundance: -
v_gene: TRBV2
d_gene: -
CDR3nt: TGTGCCAGCAGTGCCAGGGGAACTGGAAACACCATATATTTT
CDR3aa: CASSARGTGNTIYF

j_gene: TRBJ1-1
abundance: -
v_gene: TRBV5-4
d_gene: -
CDR3nt: TGTGCCAGCAGGAGGGCAACCGACACTGAAGCTTTCTTT
CDR3aa: CASRRATDTEAFF

j_gene: TRBJ2-1
abundance: once
v_gene: TRBV20-1
d_gene: -
CDR3nt: TGCAGTGTCGACATATTCCGGGGGCAGTTCTTC
CDR3aa: CSVDIFRGQFF

j_gene: TRBJ2-7
abundance: once
v_gene: TRBV4-1
d_gene: TRBD1
CDR3nt: TGCGCCAGCAGCCAACCAGGGACAGGGGCCCCCTACGAGCAGTACTTC
CDR3aa: CASSQPGTGAPYEQYF

j_gene: TRBJ2-5
abundance: -
v_gene: TRBV19
d_gene: -
CDR3nt: TGTGCCAGTAGTTTATCTAGGAGCCCCACTGGAGAGACCCAGTACTTC
CDR3aa: CASSLSRSPTGETQYF

j_gene: TRBJ1-3
abundance: few
v_gene: TRBV5-6
d_gene: -
CDR3nt: TGTGCCAGCAGCTTGGAGGGGATCTCTGGAAACACCATATATTTT
CDR3aa: CASSLEGISGNTIYF

j_gene: TRBJ2-3
abundance: -
v_gene: TRBV21-1
d_gene: -
CDR3nt: TGTGCCAGCAGCAAAGCTACCAGCGGGGGGATCACAGATACGCAGTATTTT
CDR3aa: CASSKATSGGITDTQYF

j_gene: TRBJ1-1
abundance: few
v_gene: TRBV5-1
d_gene: TRBD1
CDR3nt: TGCGCCAGCAGCCCTCCGCGACAGGGATCCATGAACACTGAAGCTTTCTTT
CDR3aa: CASSPPRQGSMNTEAFF

j_gene: TRBJ2-5
abundance: -
v_gene: TRBV4-1
d_gene: TRBD2
CDR3nt: TGCGCCAGCAGCCCCGGGAGGATCCAAGAGACCCAGTACTTC
CDR3aa: CASSPGRIQETQYF

j_gene: TRBJ1-2
abundance: few
v_gene: TRBV6-5
d_gene: TRBD1
CDR3nt: TGTGCCAGCAGTGAGGGACAGGGAGTTTATGGCTACACCTTC
CDR3aa: CASSEGQGVYGYTF

j_gene: TRBJ1-1
abundance: -
v_gene: TRBV7-2
d_gene: -
CDR3nt: TGTGCCAGCAGCTTAGACAGGAACACTGAAGCTTTCTTT
CDR3aa: CASSLDRNTEAFF

j_gene: TRBJ2-4
abundance: -
v_gene: TRBV27
d_gene: -
CDR3nt: TGTGCCAGCAGTTTTTCTGGCACCAAAAACATTCAGTACTTC
CDR3aa: CASSFSGTKNIQYF

j_gene: TRBJ1-6
abundance: -
v_gene: TRBV7-9
d_gene: -
CDR3nt: TGTGCCAGCAGCTTAAATCAGGGGTTTGGGGCACCCCTCCACTTT
CDR3aa: CASSLNQGFGAPLHF

j_gene: TRBJ2-7
abundance: -
v_gene: TRBV7-9
d_gene: -
CDR3nt: TGTGCCAGCAGCTTAGAGGTGGGGGCGGCTAACTACGAGCAGTACTTC
CDR3aa: CASSLEVGAANYEQYF

j_gene: TRBJ2-7
abundance: -
v_gene: TRBV4-1
d_gene: TRBD1
CDR3nt: TGCGCCAGCAGCCAAGAAAGGGGGCGCAGCTCCTACGAGCAGTACTTC
CDR3aa: CASSQERGRSSYEQYF

j_gene: TRBJ1-1
abundance: -
v_gene: TRBV2
d_gene: -
CDR3nt: TGTGCCAGCAGTGAGAGCGTCCAGGGAGCTTTCTTT
CDR3aa: CASSESVQGAFF

j_gene: TRBJ1-2
abundance: once
v_gene: TRBV6-5
d_gene: -
CDR3nt: TGTGCCAGCAGTTCTGGGGCTAGTGGCTATGGCTACACCTTC
CDR3aa: CASSSGASGYGYTF

j_gene: TRBJ2-7
abundance: once
v_gene: TRBV27
d_gene: -
CDR3nt: TGTGCCAGCACCGGGGGTTCCTACGAGCAGTACTTC
CDR3aa: CASTGGSYEQYF

j_gene: TRBJ1-1
abundance: -
v_gene: TRBV5-1
d_gene: -
CDR3nt: TGCGCCAGCAGATGGACGGACCAGCGGACTGAAGCTTTCTTT
CDR3aa: CASRWTDQRTEAFF

j_gene: TRBJ1-2
abundance: -
v_gene: TRBV6-1
d_gene: -
CDR3nt: TGTGCCAGCAGTGGGCAGGTAGGCGGCTACACCTTC
CDR3aa: CASSGQVGGYTF

j_gene: TRBJ1-5
abundance: -
v_gene: TRBV19
d_gene: TRBD1
CDR3nt: TGTGCCAGTAGTCAAGACAGGGCATGGGGCCAGCCCCAGCATTTT
CDR3aa: CASSQDRAWGQPQHF

j_gene: TRBJ1-6
abundance: -
v_gene: TRBV27
d_gene: -
CDR3nt: TGTGCCAGCAGTTTATGGGTCCCGGACACCACCCAGGGCAGTTCACCCCTCCACTTT
CDR3aa: CASSLWVPDTTQGSSPLHF

j_gene: TRBJ1-3
abundance: once
v_gene: TRBV11-2
d_gene: -
CDR3nt: TGTGCCAGCAGCTCCCATCTTCCGACAGGCTACTCTGGAAACACCATATATTTT
CDR3aa: CASSSHLPTGYSGNTIYF

j_gene: TRBJ2-1
abundance: -
v_gene: TRBV2
d_gene: -
CDR3nt: TGTGCCAGCAGTGAAGCGACAGGTTCCGAATACAATGAGCAGTTCTTC
CDR3aa: CASSEATGSEYNEQFF

j_gene: TRBJ2-3
abundance: -
v_gene: TRBV4-3
d_gene: -
CDR3nt: TGCGCCAGCAGCCAAGGTTTGTGGGCCCAGCCCCTGGGAGATACGCAGTATTTT
CDR3aa: CASSQGLWAQPLGDTQYF

j_gene: TRBJ2-7
abundance: -
v_gene: TRBV6-1
d_gene: -
CDR3nt: TGTGCCAGCAGTGCAGGACAGTCCTACGAGCAGTACTTC
CDR3aa: CASSAGQSYEQYF

j_gene: TRBJ1-3
abundance: -
v_gene: TRBV6-4
d_gene: -
CDR3nt: TGTGCCAGCAGTGAGACTCGAGGAAACACCATATATTTT
CDR3aa: CASSETRGNTIYF

j_gene: TRBJ2-5
abundance: once
v_gene: TRBV28
d_gene: TRBD2
CDR3nt: TGTGCCAGCAGTTTCTCGGGACTAGCTTTCGGAAAAGAGACCCAGTACTTC
CDR3aa: CASSFSGLAFGKETQYF

j_gene: TRBJ2-3
abundance: -
v_gene: TRBV5-1
d_gene: -
CDR3nt: TGCGCCAGCAGCTTGGGGGGCCTACTCACAGATACGCAGTATTTT
CDR3aa: CASSLGGLLTDTQYF

j_gene: TRBJ1-6
abundance: many
v_gene: TRBV4-2
d_gene: -
CDR3nt: TGTGCCAGCAGCCAACTCAGTAACAATTCACCCCTCCACTTT
CDR3aa: CASSQLSNNSPLHF

j_gene: TRBJ1-1
abundance: -
v_gene: TRBV7-8
d_gene: -
CDR3nt: TGTGCCAGCAGCAAAGACAGTATTGCCACTGAAGCTTTCTTT
CDR3aa: CASSKDSIATEAFF

j_gene: TRBJ1-1
abundance: -
v_gene: TRBV7-9
d_gene: TRBD1
CDR3nt: TGTGCCAGCAGCCCACGCGGCGGACAGGCAGGTCGTACTGAAGCTTTCTTT
CDR3aa: CASSPRGGQAGRTEAFF

j_gene: TRBJ2-7
abundance: -
v_gene: TRBV27
d_gene: -
CDR3nt: TGTGCCAGCAGTTTAAGGAGGGACAGAATAGAGCAGTACTTC
CDR3aa: CASSLRRDRIEQYF

j_gene: TRBJ2-7
abundance: once
v_gene: TRBV27
d_gene: TRBD2
CDR3nt: TGTGCCAGCAGTCCCTCGTGGGGGGGGAGACCCTACGAGCAGTACTTC
CDR3aa: CASSPSWGGRPYEQYF

j_gene: TRBJ2-7
abundance: many
v_gene: TRBV2
d_gene: TRBD2
CDR3nt: TGTGCCATCACGGGACTAGACTCCTACGAGCAGTACTTC
CDR3aa: CAITGLDSYEQYF

j_gene: TRBJ2-1
abundance: -
v_gene: TRBV6-5
d_gene: -
CDR3nt: TGTGCCAGCAGTCAATACGGGACATCCTTCAATGAGCAGTTCTTC
CDR3aa: CASSQYGTSFNEQFF

j_gene: TRBJ2-7
abundance: -
v_gene: TRBV5-1
d_gene: -
CDR3nt: TGCGCCAGCCGGACATACTTTTCCTCCTACGAGCAGTACTTC
CDR3aa: CASRTYFSSYEQYF

j_gene: TRBJ2-2
abundance: -
v_gene: TRBV2
d_gene: TRBD1
CDR3nt: TGTGCCAGCGGCTCCCGACAGGGTAACACCGGGGAGCTGTTTTTT
CDR3aa: CASGSRQGNTGELFF

j_gene: TRBJ1-5
abundance: few
v_gene: TRBV7-9
d_gene: TRBD1
CDR3nt: TGTGCCAGCAGCTCCGGACAGGTGGCCCAGCATTTT
CDR3aa: CASSSGQVAQHF

j_gene: TRBJ1-5
abundance: -
v_gene: TRBV7-2
d_gene: TRBD1
CDR3nt: TGTGCCAGCAGTCCGGACAGGGGGAGGCGGACCCAGCATTTT
CDR3aa: CASSPDRGRRTQHF

j_gene: TRBJ2-5
abundance: -
v_gene: TRBV11-2
d_gene: TRBD2
CDR3nt: TGTGCCAGCAGCTTAGAATGGTCGGTAGCGGGGGGAACCTCGGGGACCCAGTACTTC
CDR3aa: CASSLEWSVAGGTSGTQYF

j_gene: TRBJ1-1
abundance: -
v_gene: TRBV9
d_gene: TRBD1
CDR3nt: TGTGCCAGCAGCGCCACAGGGGGAGGCACTGAAGCTTTCTTT
CDR3aa: CASSATGGGTEAFF

j_gene: TRBJ1-3
abundance: -
v_gene: TRBV9
d_gene: TRBD1
CDR3nt: TGTGCCAGCAGCCCCAGGGGGCTAGGAGGAAACACCATATATTTT
CDR3aa: CASSPRGLGGNTIYF

j_gene: TRBJ1-2
abundance: -
v_gene: TRBV7-2
d_gene: TRBD1
CDR3nt: TGTGCCAGCAGCTTACGACAGGGGGCGGATGGCTACACCTTC
CDR3aa: CASSLRQGADGYTF

j_gene: TRBJ2-7
abundance: -
v_gene: TRBV18
d_gene: TRBD1
CDR3nt: TGTGCCAGCTCACCATTCCGACAGGGGTTCGGCGAGCAGTACTTC
CDR3aa: CASSPFRQGFGEQYF

j_gene: TRBJ2-3
abundance: -
v_gene: TRBV28
d_gene: -
CDR3nt: TGTGCCAGCAGTTTCCTAGCGGTGGAGGGACAGCAGTATTTT
CDR3aa: CASSFLAVEGQQYF

j_gene: TRBJ2-2
abundance: -
v_gene: TRBV5-4
d_gene: -
CDR3nt: TGTGCCAGCAGCTTGGTCCAGCGCGACGGGGAGCTGTTTTTT
CDR3aa: CASSLVQRDGELFF

j_gene: TRBJ2-5
abundance: -
v_gene: TRBV6-6
d_gene: TRBD1
CDR3nt: TGTGCCAGCACTCCGACAGGGTCCGAGACCCAGTACTTC
CDR3aa: CASTPTGSETQYF